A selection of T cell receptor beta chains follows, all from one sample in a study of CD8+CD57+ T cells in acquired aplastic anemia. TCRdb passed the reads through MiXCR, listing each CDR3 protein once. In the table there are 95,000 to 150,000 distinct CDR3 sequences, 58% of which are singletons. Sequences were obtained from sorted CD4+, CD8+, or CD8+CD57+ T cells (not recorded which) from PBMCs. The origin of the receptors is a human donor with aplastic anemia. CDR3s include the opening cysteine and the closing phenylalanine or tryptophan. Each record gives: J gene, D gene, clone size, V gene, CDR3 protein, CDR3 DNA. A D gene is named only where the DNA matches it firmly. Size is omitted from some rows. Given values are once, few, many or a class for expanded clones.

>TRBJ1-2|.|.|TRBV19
CASSIRPSRDTSGYGYTF
TGTGCCAGTAGTATTCGGCCCTCTAGGGACACGTCTGGCTATGGCTACACCTTC
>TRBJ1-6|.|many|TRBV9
CASSVEGAENSPLHF
TGTGCCAGCAGCGTAGAAGGGGCGGAGAATTCACCCCTCCACTTT
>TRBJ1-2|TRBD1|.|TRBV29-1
CSKEKGAYGYTF
TGCAGCAAGGAAAAGGGGGCTTATGGCTACACCTTC
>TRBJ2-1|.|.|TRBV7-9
CASSSSGRNEQFF
TGTGCCAGCAGCTCATCAGGGCGGAATGAGCAGTTCTTC
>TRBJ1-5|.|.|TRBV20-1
CSASFGGYSNQPQHF
TGCAGTGCTAGTTTTGGGGGTTATAGCAATCAGCCCCAGCATTTT
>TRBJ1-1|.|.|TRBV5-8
CASSLAVAEAFF
TGTGCCAGCAGCTTGGCTGTAGCTGAAGCTTTCTTT
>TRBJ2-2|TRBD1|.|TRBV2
CASSYVTGETGELFF
TGTGCCAGCAGTTATGTGACAGGGGAAACCGGGGAGCTGTTTTTT
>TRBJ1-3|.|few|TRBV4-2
CASSQEVSLTRFSGNTIYF
TGTGCCAGCAGCCAAGAGGTCAGCCTTACCCGTTTCTCTGGAAACACCATATATTTT
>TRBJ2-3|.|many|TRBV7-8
CASSDYVGRTDTQYF
TGTGCCAGCAGCGATTATGTGGGGAGGACAGATACGCAGTATTTT
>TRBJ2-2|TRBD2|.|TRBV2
CASRTPGTSSGELFF
TGTGCCAGCAGAACCCCCGGGACTAGCTCCGGGGAGCTGTTTTTT
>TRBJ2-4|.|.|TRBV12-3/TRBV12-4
CASTKEGRAKNIQYF
TGTGCCAGCACAAAGGAGGGGAGGGCCAAAAACATTCAGTACTTC
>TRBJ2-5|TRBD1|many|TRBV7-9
CASSLTGGVETQYF
TGTGCCAGCAGCTTGACAGGGGGCGTAGAGACCCAGTACTTC
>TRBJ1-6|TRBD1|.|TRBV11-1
CASSLWGQPSNSPLHF
TGTGCCAGCAGCTTATGGGGACAGCCGTCAAATTCACCCCTCCACTTT
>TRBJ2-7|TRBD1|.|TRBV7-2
CASSSTGGPYEQYF
TGTGCCAGCAGCTCCACAGGGGGTCCCTACGAGCAGTACTTC
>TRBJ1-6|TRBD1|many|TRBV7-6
CASSLGWTGGGSPLHF
TGTGCCAGCAGCTTAGGTTGGACAGGGGGAGGATCACCCCTCCACTTT
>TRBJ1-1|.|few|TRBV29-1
CSVKGGGLNTEAFF
TGCAGCGTAAAGGGGGGGGGCCTGAACACTGAAGCTTTCTTT
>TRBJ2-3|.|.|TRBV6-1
CASRRGEDTQYF
TGTGCCAGCCGACGCGGCGAAGATACGCAGTATTTT
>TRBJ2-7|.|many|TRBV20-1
CSAYWGDSYEQYF
TGCAGTGCTTATTGGGGGGACTCCTACGAGCAGTACTTC
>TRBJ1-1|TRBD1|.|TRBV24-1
CATSDPGQGTEAFF
TGTGCCACCAGTGACCCAGGACAGGGGACTGAAGCTTTCTTT
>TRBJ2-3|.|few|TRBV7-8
CASSLARGFDTDTQYF
TGTGCCAGCAGCTTAGCGCGGGGATTCGACACAGATACGCAGTATTTT
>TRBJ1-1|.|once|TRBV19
CASSKIPVRDTEAFF
TGTGCCAGTAGTAAAATTCCGGTCAGGGACACTGAAGCTTTCTTT
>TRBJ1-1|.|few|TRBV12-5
CASGQTVNTEAFF
TGTGCTAGTGGCCAGACTGTGAACACTGAAGCTTTCTTT
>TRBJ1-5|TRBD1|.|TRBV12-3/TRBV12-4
CASRSRTGVTAPAF
TGTGCCAGCAGGTCCAGGACAGGGGTGACAGCCCCAGCATTT
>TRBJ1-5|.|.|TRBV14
CASSQDPGEPQHF
TGTGCCAGCAGCCAAGATCCCGGAGAGCCCCAGCATTTT
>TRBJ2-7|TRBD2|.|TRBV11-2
CASRLSIAGGDYEQYF
TGTGCCAGCAGGCTCTCCATAGCGGGAGGGGACTACGAGCAGTACTTC
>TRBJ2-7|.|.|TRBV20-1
CSADLPGLYEQYF
TGCAGTGCGGACCTCCCCGGACTCTACGAGCAGTACTTC
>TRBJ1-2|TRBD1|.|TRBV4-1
CASSPGQGDYGYTF
TGCGCCAGCAGCCCCGGACAGGGAGACTATGGCTACACCTTC
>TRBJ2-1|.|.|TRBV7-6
CASSLGGLFRDEQFF
TGTGCCAGCAGCTTAGGCGGACTATTTAGGGATGAGCAGTTCTTC
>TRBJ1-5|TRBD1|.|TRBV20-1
CSGDRVGNQPQHF
TGCAGTGGGGACAGGGTGGGCAATCAGCCCCAGCATTTT
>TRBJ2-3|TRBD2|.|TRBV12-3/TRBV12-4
CASSLDAGVGTDTQYF
TGTGCCAGCAGCCTGGACGCGGGAGTCGGCACAGATACGCAGTATTTT
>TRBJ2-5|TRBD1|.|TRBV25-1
CASSEARGIQETQYF
TGTGCCAGCAGTGAGGCCAGGGGGATCCAAGAGACCCAGTACTTC
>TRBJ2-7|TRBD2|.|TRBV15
CATSRDSGRFEQYF
TGTGCCACCAGCAGAGATAGCGGGAGGTTCGAGCAGTACTTC
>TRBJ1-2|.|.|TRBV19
CASSISNYGYTF
TGTGCCAGTAGTATCAGTAACTATGGCTACACCTTC
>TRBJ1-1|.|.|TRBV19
CASRTAVNTEAFF
TGTGCCAGTAGAACAGCCGTGAACACTGAAGCTTTCTTT
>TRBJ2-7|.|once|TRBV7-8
CASSLSNTYYEQYF
TGTGCCAGCAGCTTATCGAATACTTACTACGAGCAGTACTTC